These 27 T cell receptor beta chains were all obtained from the same sample, sequenced in a study of blood T cell repertoires in COVID-19. The data were produced by immunoSEQ multiplex PCR, yet TCRdb's version contains in-frame clones alone and is incomplete. Among 150,000 to 200,000 clones, about 87% were seen once, and the ten largest hold 1.5% to 2%. Sequencing used peripheral blood. These receptors came from a woman in her fifties or sixties with acute or convalescent COVID-19.

This sequence joins TRBV10-3 and TRBJ2-1; 7 nucleotides align to TRBD2. V was clipped by 0 bases and J by 8 bases; unmatched bases: 4. The CDR3 is 14 residues long. Germline CDR1 ENHRY, CDR2 SYGVKD. CDR3 bases: TGTGCCATCAGTGAGTCGATTGGGGGGGATGAGCAGTTCTTC. It encodes CAISESIGGDEQFF.

The rearrangement uses TRBV6-6 and TRBJ2-2; no clear D gene. Trimming removed 0 bases at V and 7 bases at J, with 12 bases between. Germline-derived CDR1 and CDR2 are MNHNY and SVGAGI (reference sequence). The CDR3 is made up of 15 amino acids. CDR3 DNA: TGTGCCAGCAGTTACTCGAGGCCCCCTGGCGGGGAGCTGTTTTTT. This translates into CASSYSRPPGGELFF.

The chain is built from TRBV13 and TRBJ2-7, with 9 bases fitting TRBD2. The length of the CDR3 is 17 residues. CDR1 and CDR2 from the germline V gene are PRHDT and FYEKMQ (reference sequence). J gave up 1 base and V 3 bases, and 10 bases lay outside the gene matches. CDR3: CASSFRISGGISYEQYF. The CDR3 DNA reads as TGTGCCAGCAGCTTCCGAATTAGCGGGGGTATTTCCTACGAGCAGTACTTC.

The rearrangement links TRBV5-1 to TRBJ1-2; the match to TRBD1 covers 7 bases. The germline gives CDR1 SGHRS, CDR2 YFSETQ. CDR3 length: 13 amino acids. J gave up 5 bases and V 8 bases, and 9 bases lay outside the gene matches. Written as DNA, the CDR3 is TGCGCCAGTCCGGGACAGCGGATGTATGGCTACACCTTC. As protein: CASPGQRMYGYTF.

The chain recombines TRBV27 with TRBJ1-5; no clear D. V dropped 5 bases and J dropped 3 bases, with 17 bases sitting between them. The CDR3 has 16 amino acids. Germline CDR1 MNHEY, CDR2 SMNVEV (reference sequence). The CDR3 here is CASSQWSGESNQPQHF. For the CDR3, the DNA is TGTGCCAGCAGTCAATGGAGCGGGGAATCCAATCAGCCCCAGCATTTT.

The genes are TRBV21-1 and TRBJ2-7; the table calls TRBD2, which could not be checked here. TRBV21-1 is termed a pseudogene. The CDR3 length is 15 residues. This CDR3 is CASSKEKREGYEQYF. The CDR3 DNA follows: TGTGCCAGCAGCAAAGAAAAGCGGGAGGGCTACGAGCAGTACTTC.

This clone came up a few times. This chain uses TRBV6-6 with TRBJ1-4; 9 bases fit TRBD1. The CDR3 runs 14 residues. V lost 8 bases and J lost 6; bases outside the gene matches: 7. Germline V gene sequence: CDR1 MNHNY, CDR2 SVGAGI (reference sequence). This CDR3 reads CASGSRTGDEKLFF. The CDR3 coding sequence is TGTGCCAGCGGTTCAAGGACAGGGGATGAAAAACTGTTTTTT.

The gene calls are TRBV6-5 and TRBJ1-1; 10 bases map to TRBD1. This CDR3 has 14 amino acids. J was trimmed by 4 bases and V by 7 bases; bases with no gene match: 6. Per the germline V gene, CDR1 is MNHEY and CDR2 is SVGAGI. In DNA form, the CDR3 reads TGTGCCAGCAACCGGGGACAGGGGCCCACTGAAGCTTTCTTT. Encoded protein: CASNRGQGPTEAFF.

This clone came up once. CDR3 amino acids: CASSLLGGPYGYTF. CDR3 DNA sequence: TGTGCCAGCAGCTTGCTCGGGGGTCCCTATGGCTACACCTTC. The chain uses TRBV5-8 and TRBJ1-2; D might be TRBD1 (5 bases). This CDR3 has 14 amino acids. CDR1 and CDR2 (germline): SGHTS, YDEGEE. Trimming stripped 1 base from V and 4 bases from J, with 11 bases between.

This clone was seen only once. The V gene is TRBV10-2, the J gene TRBJ1-4; perhaps TRBD1 as D (5 bases). V was trimmed by 0 bases and J by 5 bases, leaving 10 bases between them. CDR1 and CDR2 from the germline V gene are WSHSY and SAAADI. This CDR3 contains 15 residues. The CDR3 nucleotides are TGCGCCAGCAGTGAGTCTTCGGCAGGGAATGAAAAACTGTTTTTT. Its protein is CASSESSAGNEKLFF.

The chain employs TRBV19 and TRBJ2-6; D is possibly TRBD1 (5 bases). CDR1 LNHDA and CDR2 SQIVND come from the germline V gene (reference sequence). Trimming removed 4 bases from V and 4 bases from J, with 11 bases in between. The CDR3 extends over 15 amino acids. As DNA, the CDR3 is TGTGCCAGTAGTACAACCTCAGGGGGGGCCAACGTCCTGACTTTC. This translates into CASSTTSGGANVLTF. Variable domain in full (rest from reference TRBV19 and TRBJ2-6): DGGITQSPKYLFRKEGQNVTLSCEQNLNHDAMYWYRQDPGQGLRLIYYSQIVNDFQKGDIAEGYSVSREKKESFPLTVTSAQKNPTAFYLCASSTTSGGANVLTFGAGSRLTVL.

The genes are TRBV30 and TRBJ2-7, with 11 bases fitting TRBD1. This CDR3 is built from 13 residues. CDR1 GTSNPN and CDR2 SVGIG come from the germline V gene (reference sequence). Unmatched junction bases numbered 2, after V lost 5 bases and J lost 2 bases. In nucleotides, the CDR3 is TGTGCCTGGGGACAGGGGGCACCCTACGAGCAGTACTTC. This translates into CAWGQGAPYEQYF.

This sequence joins TRBV6-1 and TRBJ1-5; 8 nucleotides line up with TRBD1. V lost 2 bases and J lost 5; bases outside the gene matches: 8. The germline V gene has CDR1 MNHNS and CDR2 SASEGT. CDR3 length: 16 residues. CDR3 region: CASSERDQGAHQPQHF. DNA of the CDR3: TGTGCCAGCAGTGAAAGGGATCAGGGGGCGCATCAGCCCCAGCATTTT.

This chain uses TRBV19 with TRBJ1-2, with D maybe TRBD1 (5 bases). CDR3 size: 14 residues. Trimming cost V 8 bases and J 3 bases, with 16 bases left between them. Germline CDR1 is LNHDA and CDR2 is SQIVND (reference sequence). CDR3 amino acids: CASFPQWGDYGYTF. CDR3 sequence (DNA): TGTGCCAGTTTCCCTCAATGGGGGGACTATGGCTACACCTTC.

This clone was counted only a few times. The chain combines TRBV9 with TRBJ1-6; TRBD1 matches 9 bases. This CDR3 region has 14 residues. Germline V gives CDR1 SGDLS, CDR2 YYNGEE. V was pared by 0 bases and J by 10 bases, with 2 bases of the junction left unmatched. CDR3 loop: CASSVGTGVSPLHF. The CDR3 region has the DNA TGTGCCAGCAGCGTAGGGACAGGGGTCTCACCCCTCCACTTT. The full variable domain, with the rest looked up from reference TRBV9 and TRBJ1-6, is DSGVTQTPKHLITATGQRVTLRCSPRSGDLSVYWYQQSLDQGLQFLIQYYNGEERAKGNILERFSAQQFPDLHSELNLSSLELGDSALYFCASSVGTGVSPLHFGNGTRLTVT.

This chain connects TRBV29-1 to TRBJ2-3, with D possibly matching TRBD2 (6 bases). Germline-derived CDR1 and CDR2 are SQVTM and ANQGSEA. Trimming took off 6 bases at V and 0 bases at J, with 10 bases between the two ends. The CDR3 is 13 amino acids. For the CDR3, the DNA is TGCAGCGTCGTGGGGGGAAGCACAGATACGCAGTATTTT. Its translation is CSVVGGSTDTQYF.

The rearrangement links TRBV10-3 to TRBJ2-5; 8 positions agree with TRBD2. With V trimmed by 6 bases and J by 4 bases, 7 bases remained unmatched. This CDR3 is built from 14 residues. Germline V lookup: CDR1 ENHRY, CDR2 SYGVKD. The CDR3 DNA reads as TGTGCCATCAGAGACGGGGGGGTTCGAGAGACCCAGTACTTC. This encodes CAIRDGGVRETQYF.

The rearrangement links TRBV9 to TRBJ2-5; TRBD2 matches at 8 bases. CDR1 and CDR2 from the germline V gene are SGDLS and YYNGEE. This CDR3 region has 13 residues. The J segment lost 5 bases and the V segment lost 4 bases, leaving 4 bases of the junction unmatched. CDR3 in DNA: TGTGCCAGCAGCTCCGGACTAGCCGAGACCCAGTACTTC. The encoded protein is CASSSGLAETQYF.

This clone has just one count. The V and J genes are TRBV7-2 and TRBJ1-1; 7 nucleotides align to TRBD1. The CDR3 totals 16 residues. Germline V CDR1 and CDR2: SGHTA, FQGNSA. The V and J ends lost 6 bases and 0 bases, in that order; junction bases with no gene match: 10. CDR3 sequence (DNA): TGTGCCAGCAGTCTTCAGCCGACAGGGTTGAACACTGAAGCTTTCTTT. Translated, it gives CASSLQPTGLNTEAFF.

The V and J genes are TRBV11-2 and TRBJ1-2, with D tentatively TRBD1 (6 bases). V lost 5 bases to trimming and J lost 6 bases, with 13 bases between them. CDR3 size: 13 residues. Germline V gene data show CDR1 as SGHAT and CDR2 as FQNNGV. The CDR3 sequence: CASSTLGGHGYTF. The CDR3 DNA sequence: TGTGCCAGCAGCACACTGGGGGGGCATGGCTACACCTTC.

This chain links TRBV11-2 with TRBJ2-5, with D possibly TRBD1 on 5 matching bases. The CDR3 has 16 residues. Germline assignment: CDR1 SGHAT and CDR2 FQNNGV. The V gene lost 1 base and the J gene lost 1 base, with 13 bases spanning the gap. The CDR3: CASSLGIGATQETQYF. Written as DNA, the CDR3 is TGTGCCAGCAGCTTAGGGATAGGGGCGACCCAAGAGACCCAGTACTTC.

A few counts support this clone. The chain recombines TRBV5-1 with TRBJ2-2; D perhaps matches TRBD1 (5 bases). The CDR3 is made up of 14 amino acids. The V gene's germline CDR1 is SGHRS and CDR2 YFSETQ. Trimming took 1 base from V and 4 from J, leaving 8 bases between them. The CDR3 sequence: CASSLSQVTGELFF. The CDR3 DNA reads as TGCGCCAGCAGCTTGTCACAGGTCACCGGGGAGCTGTTTTTT.

The chain combines TRBV30 with TRBJ1-1; tentatively, D is TRBD1 (5 bases). Germline CDR1 and CDR2: GTSNPN and SVGIG (reference sequence). V shed 0 bases and J shed 3 bases, with 8 bases lying between them. This CDR3 has 13 amino acids. The CDR3 protein is CAWSVRGDTEAFF. The CDR3 DNA reads as TGTGCCTGGAGTGTACGGGGGGACACTGAAGCTTTCTTT.

V usage is TRBV7-9 and J usage is TRBJ1-2; TRBD1 matches 9 bases. The V gene end was trimmed by 6 bases and the J gene end by 3 bases; junction bases not matched to a gene: 5. The CDR3 runs to 14 residues. Germline CDR1 and CDR2: SEHNR and FQNEAQ (reference sequence). CDR3 loop: CASRPTGGDYGYTF. Here the CDR3 DNA reads TGTGCCAGCAGACCTACAGGGGGCGACTATGGCTACACCTTC. Together with reference TRBV7-9 and TRBJ1-2, the CDR3 gives the full variable domain: DTGVSQNPRHKITKRGQNVTFRCDPISEHNRLYWYRQTLGQGPEFLTYFQNEAQLEKSRLLSDRFSAERPKGSFSTLEIQRTEQGDSAMYLCASRPTGGDYGYTFGSGTRLTVV.

V usage is TRBV4-2 and J usage is TRBJ1-6; possible D gene TRBD1, 6 bases. V was clipped by 0 bases and J by 10 bases, with 16 bases between them. Germline values: CDR1 LGHNA, CDR2 YNFKEQ. CDR3 length: 16 residues. The CDR3 protein is CASSQEVVGHHSPLHF. The CDR3 DNA is TGTGCCAGCAGCCAAGAAGTAGTGGGACACCACTCACCCCTCCACTTT.

This sequence joins TRBV4-1 and TRBJ1-1, with TRBD1 matching over 8 bases. Germline loops: CDR1 MGHRA, CDR2 YSYEKL. The V segment lost 4 bases and the J segment 5 bases; nucleotides outside the gene matches: 6. CDR3 length equals 14 residues. The CDR3 loop is CASSRLTGETEAFF. In DNA form, the CDR3 reads TGCGCCAGCAGCCGATTGACAGGGGAGACTGAAGCTTTCTTT.

The chain links TRBV4-1 to TRBJ2-7, with TRBD1 as a possible D gene (5 bases). V dropped 0 bases and J dropped 1 base, with 10 bases sitting between them. CDR3 length: 15 amino acids. The germline gives CDR1 MGHRA, CDR2 YSYEKL. This CDR3 is CASSQDGKGSYEQYF. In DNA, the CDR3 is TGCGCCAGCAGCCAAGACGGTAAGGGGTCCTACGAGCAGTACTTC.